The 13 T cell receptor beta chains given below trace back to one sample, sequenced in a study of T cells after yellow fever vaccination (dated by TCRdb to about 2019). Libraries were prepared through 5' RACE. Data came from an Illumina HiSeq 2500. TCRdb itself trimmed the public reads at Q25 with fastp, ran MiXCR and retained productive beta chains. All rows with the same CDR3 protein become a single entry with the most common DNA and genes. The sample has fewer than 450,000 distinct CDR3 sequences on record, 7% to 9% of them singletons. Under 20% of the sample goes to the ten largest clones. Read against the paper, the sample's treatment or condition label means: live attenuated yellow fever vaccine strain. The sequenced sample was PBMCs, obtained roughly 45 days after the first yellow fever vaccination. The source of these receptors is a man between 18 and 35 years old who received the YFV17D yellow fever vaccine.

The chain's CDR3 is CASGDIETQYF. Here the CDR3 DNA reads TGCGCCAGCGGGGACATTGAGACCCAGTACTTC. The V call is TRBV23-1, the J call TRBJ2-5, with a tentative D call TRBD1 (6 bases). TRBV23-1 is marked as an open reading frame, function uncertain. The CDR3 extends over 11 amino acids. V lost 8 bases and J lost 5, with 9 bases in between.

The J gene is TRBJ2-2, the V gene TRBV5-1; TRBD2 matches at 10 bases. Germline values: CDR1 SGHRS, CDR2 YFSETQ. J was trimmed by 8 bases and V by 4 bases; bases with no gene match: 5. This CDR3 contains 14 residues. The CDR3 DNA is TGCGCCAGCAGCCTCGGACTAGCGGATGGGGAGCTGTTTTTT. Translated, it gives CASSLGLADGELFF.

This clonotype has just a few counts. The chain employs TRBV4-3 and TRBJ2-5; D is possibly TRBD2 (5 bases). Germline-derived CDR1 and CDR2 are LGHNA and YSLEER. The CDR3 loop spans 18 amino acids. V dropped 4 bases and J dropped 3 bases, with 24 bases sitting between them. The CDR3 spells CASSPTALLTSGEETQYF. CDR3 DNA sequence: TGCGCCAGCAGCCCCACCGCCCTACTTACGAGCGGCGAAGAGACCCAGTACTTC.

The CDR3 is CASSLIGSGNTIYF. CDR3 bases: TGCGCCAGCAGCTTGATTGGCTCTGGAAACACCATATATTTT. This sequence joins TRBV5-1 and TRBJ1-3; no firm D call. V was pared by 1 base and J by 0 bases, with 5 bases between. The CDR3 consists of 14 residues. Germline assignment: CDR1 SGHRS and CDR2 YFSETQ.

The chain has TRBV7-9 and TRBJ1-1; D uncertain. CDR1 and CDR2 from the germline V gene are SEHNR and FQNEAQ (reference sequence). The CDR3 contains 15 residues. V was cut by 5 bases and J by 1 base, with 14 bases left in between. The DNA of the CDR3 is TGTGCCAGCAGCCCCCACTCCCAAGGGAACACTGAAGCTTTCTTT. Translating gives CASSPHSQGNTEAFF.

A few counts support this clonotype. This chain connects TRBV20-1 to TRBJ1-4; TRBD1 is a possible D gene (6 bases). V lost 6 bases to trimming and J lost 7 bases, with 12 bases between them. The CDR3 has 12 amino acids. Germline CDR1 is DFQATT and CDR2 is SNEGSKA (reference sequence). The CDR3 sequence is CSARGGSEKLFF. In nucleotides, the CDR3 is TGCAGTGCCCGTGGGGGCAGTGAAAAACTGTTTTTT.

The sample holds a few counts of this clonotype. The V and J genes are TRBV7-2 and TRBJ2-7; D remains unclear. The V gene's germline CDR1 is SGHTA and CDR2 FQGNSA. Deletions cut 0 bases from V and 3 bases from J, with 9 bases between. CDR3 size: 14 residues. The CDR3 nucleotides read TGTGCCAGCAGCTTAGCCGGGCAAGTCTACGAGCAGTACTTC. Amino acids: CASSLAGQVYEQYF.

This chain joins TRBV28 and TRBJ2-7, with TRBD2 matching over 7 bases. CDR1 MDHEN and CDR2 SYDVKM come from the germline V gene. The CDR3 length is 16 residues. Trimming at V came to 4 bases and at J to 3 bases, leaving 12 bases not matched to a gene. CDR3 sequence: CASSSLGAGGIYEQYV. The CDR3 bases are TGTGCCAGCAGTTCATTAGGAGCCGGGGGGATCTACGAGCAGTACGTC.

The chain has TRBV5-1 and TRBJ1-2; D perhaps matches TRBD1 (6 bases). CDR1 and CDR2 (germline): SGHRS, YFSETQ. This CDR3 has 15 amino acids. Between the trimmed V and J ends, which lost 10 bases and 4 bases, there was a span of 23 bases. The CDR3 loop reads CASYGTSGARYGYTF. CDR3 DNA sequence: TGCGCCTCCTATGGTACGTCAGGGGCTCGCTATGGCTACACCTTC.

Ten or more counts support this clonotype. CDR3 amino acids: CASRADRAKADTQYF. CDR3 in DNA: TGCGCCAGCCGGGCGGACAGGGCGAAGGCGGATACGCAGTATTTT. The V and J genes are TRBV10-1 and TRBJ2-3; 8 bases are shared with TRBD1. Trimming at V came to 8 bases and at J to 6 bases, leaving 13 bases not matched to a gene. CDR3 length equals 15 residues. Germline V gene data show CDR1 as WNHNN and CDR2 as SYGVQD (reference sequence).

This clonotype has more than one count but fewer than ten. The V call is TRBV29-1, the J call TRBJ2-3; 7 positions match TRBD1. Germline CDR1 SQVTM, CDR2 ANQGSEA. The CDR3 loop spans 15 amino acids. With V trimmed by 3 bases and J by 3 bases, 9 bases remained unmatched. DNA of the CDR3: TGCAGCGTTGATCCCTTCGACAGGGCGACAGATACGCAGTATTTT. Its translation: CSVDPFDRATDTQYF.

This clonotype was picked up a small number of times. In DNA, the CDR3 is TGCGCCAGCAGCCCGGGACAGGGGGCCGCCGGGGAGCTGTTTTTT. The encoded protein is CASSPGQGAAGELFF. This chain links TRBV5-1 with TRBJ2-2; 12 positions match TRBD1. This CDR3 comprises 15 residues. CDR1 is SGHRS, CDR2 YFSETQ, per germline. Germline trimming cut 4 bases from V and 6 bases from J; bases unmatched to any gene: 4.

This clonotype appeared a few times. The V gene is TRBV30, the J gene TRBJ1-1; D is unclear. Germline V gene lookup returns CDR1 GTSNPN and CDR2 SVGIG (reference sequence). The CDR3 sequence is 13 residues long. Trimming shortened V by 0 bases and J by 5 bases, and 10 bases separated the two germline ends. The CDR3 region is CAWSVTLGTEAFF. CDR3 bases: TGTGCCTGGAGTGTAACCCTGGGAACTGAAGCTTTCTTT.